These 19 T cell receptor beta chains were sequenced from one sample in a study of blood T cell repertoires in COVID-19. Generated by immunoSEQ multiplex PCR, the TCRdb table keeps only in-frame clones and is missing some. Here the sample spans over 65,000 clones, roughly 90% being singletons. Sample: peripheral blood. Receptors originate from a man aged 50-60 years with active COVID-19.

The gene calls are TRBV11-3 and TRBJ2-1; 10 bases match TRBD1. Germline values: CDR1 SGHNT, CDR2 YENEEA. V was clipped by 7 bases and J by 6 bases; unmatched bases: 3. The CDR3 runs to 13 residues. The CDR3 DNA is TGTGCCAGCATACGGACAGGGGGCAATGAGCAGTTCTTC. This translates into CASIRTGGNEQFF.

The CDR3 region has the DNA TGTGCCAGCAGCCCCGGGACTAGCGGGGTCGAGCAGTACTTC. Amino acids: CASSPGTSGVEQYF. The chain employs TRBV3-1 (or the pseudogene TRBV3-2) and TRBJ2-7, with TRBD2 matching over 13 bases. Germline V gene sequence: CDR1 LGHDT, CDR2 YNNKEL (reference sequence). V trimming: 4 bases; J trimming: 6 bases; junction bases outside the gene matches: 3. This CDR3 has 14 residues.

This clone was recorded only once. The CDR3 region has the DNA TGTGCCATCAGTGAGTCGGAGGATCTAGCCGGCAATGAGCAGTTCTTC. This translates into CAISESEDLAGNEQFF. This chain uses TRBV10-3 with TRBJ2-1; a weak D match, TRBD2 (5 bases). This CDR3 comprises 16 residues. Germline CDR1 is ENHRY and CDR2 is SYGVKD. V was cut by 0 bases and J by 6 bases, with 15 bases left in between.

The chain carries TRBV2 and TRBJ2-7; TRBD2 matches at 8 bases. The length of the CDR3 is 14 residues. V lost 7 bases to trimming and J lost 6 bases; unmatched junction nucleotides: 11. Germline V gene lookup returns CDR1 SNHLY and CDR2 FYNNEI. The CDR3 DNA reads as TGTGCCAGCACCGGGGGGGCTTGGAGGGGCGAGCAGTACTTC. Translation: CASTGGAWRGEQYF.

CDR3 coding DNA: TGTGCCAGCAGTCCGGACAGGGTAGGAGGCACTGAAGCTTTCTTT. Its translation is CASSPDRVGGTEAFF. The V and J genes are TRBV28 and TRBJ1-1; 8 nucleotides align to TRBD1. Germline CDR1 is MDHEN and CDR2 is SYDVKM. The CDR3 runs to 15 residues. The V gene end was trimmed by 5 bases and the J gene end by 4 bases; junction bases not matched to a gene: 9.

The chain recombines TRBV6-5 with TRBJ2-4; D not resolved. Germline lookup yields CDR1 MNHEY and CDR2 SVGAGI. CDR3 length: 15 residues. V was pared by 8 bases and J by 0 bases, with 14 bases between. The CDR3 DNA is TGTGCCAGCGCCGACTCCTCCTTAGCCAAAAACATTCAGTACTTC. Translating gives CASADSSLAKNIQYF.

The rearrangement joins TRBV6-6 to TRBJ2-3; TRBD1 agrees at 7 bases. This CDR3 spans 15 amino acids. Germline assignment: CDR1 MNHNY and CDR2 SVGAGI (reference sequence). Unmatched junction bases numbered 7, after V lost 6 bases and J lost 1 base. The CDR3 protein is CASSPRDSRTDTQYF. The CDR3 region has the DNA TGTGCCAGCAGCCCCCGGGACAGCCGCACAGATACGCAGTATTTT.

The chain employs TRBV28 and TRBJ2-3; 8 bases match TRBD2. The CDR3 is 18 amino acids. CDR1 MDHEN and CDR2 SYDVKM come from the germline V gene. The junction had 19 bases not matched to a gene; V was cut back by 7 bases and J by 4 bases. CDR3 DNA: TGTGCCAGCAAACCATACCCCCGGGAGCGGGAGAGGTCAGATACGCAGTATTTT. Amino acids: CASKPYPRERERSDTQYF.

V gene TRBV28 combines with J gene TRBJ1-1; the D gene is possibly TRBD1 (5 bases). Germline loops: CDR1 MDHEN, CDR2 SYDVKM. V was trimmed by 6 bases and J by 6 bases, leaving 14 bases between them. CDR3 length: 13 residues. The chain's CDR3 is CASRISIGAEAFF. The DNA of the CDR3 is TGTGCCAGCAGAATTAGTATAGGGGCTGAAGCTTTCTTT.

This chain joins TRBV27 and TRBJ1-5; no firm D call. Looked up from germline, CDR1 is MNHEY and CDR2 is SMNVEV (reference sequence). With 3 bases removed from V and 5 bases from J, the gap between germline ends came to 5 bases. The CDR3 loop spans 12 amino acids. The CDR3 spells CASSFPYQPQHF. The CDR3 nucleotides read TGTGCCAGCAGTTTTCCCTATCAGCCCCAGCATTTT.

The V and J genes are TRBV9 and TRBJ1-2; D perhaps matches TRBD1 (5 bases). The CDR3 consists of 15 residues. Trimming pared 3 bases from V and 4 bases from J, leaving 16 bases between. Germline loops: CDR1 SGDLS, CDR2 YYNGEE. CDR3 sequence: CASSGTLGQPYGYTF. As DNA, the CDR3 is TGTGCCAGCAGCGGGACGCTCGGACAACCCTATGGCTACACCTTC.

This chain links TRBV12-3 or TRBV12-4 with TRBJ2-2, with 7 bases matching TRBD2. There are 13 residues in the CDR3. J gave up 7 bases and V 6 bases, and 5 bases lay outside the gene matches. The CDR3 loop reads CASSPWEGGELFF. The CDR3 bases are TGTGCCAGCAGCCCCTGGGAGGGCGGGGAGCTGTTTTTT.

This chain links TRBV6-5 with TRBJ2-1; 14 nucleotides agree with TRBD2. Germline V CDR1 and CDR2: MNHEY, SVGAGI. This CDR3 region has 15 residues. V was clipped by 6 bases and J by 12 bases; unmatched bases: 10. CDR3 sequence reads: CASSPGLAGAVGQFF. The DNA of the CDR3 is TGTGCCAGCAGCCCGGGACTAGCGGGGGCTGTGGGGCAGTTCTTC.

The chain is built from TRBV7-3 and TRBJ1-1; the D is unclear. V was cut by 5 bases and J by 1 base, with 8 bases left in between. The CDR3 loop spans 13 amino acids. Germline CDR1 reads SGHTA; CDR2 reads FQGTGA. The CDR3 nucleotides read TGTGCCAGCAGCCTGGGGAGGAACACTGAAGCTTTCTTT. This encodes CASSLGRNTEAFF. The full variable domain, completed using reference TRBV7-3 and TRBJ1-1, is GAGVSQTPSNKVTEKGKYVELRCDPISGHTALYWYRQSLGQGPEFLIYFQGTGAADDSGLPNDRFFAVRPEGSVSTLKIQRTERGDSAVYLCASSLGRNTEAFFGQGTRLTVV.

The chain employs TRBV6-6 and TRBJ2-3; TRBD2 agrees at 10 bases. CDR1 is MNHNY, CDR2 SVGAGI, per germline (reference sequence). V dropped 6 bases and J dropped 6; count of bases not matched to a gene: 15. This CDR3 has 17 amino acids. The CDR3 region is CASSRRYLAGGSDTQYF. CDR3 nucleotide sequence: TGTGCCAGCAGCCGACGTTATTTAGCGGGGGGCTCTGATACGCAGTATTTT.

This sequence joins TRBV14 and TRBJ1-2, with a weak D call TRBD1 (5 bases). Germline CDR1 and CDR2: SGHDN and FVKESK. V was cut by 4 bases and J by 4 bases, with 10 bases left in between. The CDR3 is 13 amino acids. CDR3 loop: CASSLEDTYGYTF. In nucleotides, the CDR3 is TGTGCCAGCAGCCTTGAGGACACCTATGGCTACACCTTC.

This sequence joins TRBV11-2 and TRBJ2-2; D perhaps matches TRBD1 (6 bases). Germline values: CDR1 SGHAT, CDR2 FQNNGV. The CDR3 spans 15 residues. V lost 0 bases, J lost 7 bases, and 12 bases lay in between. The CDR3 region is CASSLESGVVGELFF. CDR3 in DNA: TGTGCCAGCAGCTTAGAGTCAGGGGTAGTCGGGGAGCTGTTTTTT.

V usage is TRBV11-2 and J usage is TRBJ1-6, with D possibly TRBD1 on 5 matching bases. The V gene lost 1 base and the J gene lost 7 bases, with 11 bases spanning the gap. Germline V gives CDR1 SGHAT, CDR2 FQNNGV. The CDR3 length is 15 residues. The CDR3 sequence: CASSLVGGMNSPLHF. DNA for the CDR3: TGTGCCAGCAGCTTAGTTGGGGGGATGAATTCACCCCTCCACTTT.

This chain uses TRBV11-2 with TRBJ1-2; 9 bases match TRBD1. Germline CDR1 reads SGHAT; CDR2 reads FQNNGV. V was pared by 5 bases and J by 3 bases, with 4 bases of the junction left unmatched. The CDR3 is 14 residues long. DNA for the CDR3: TGTGCCAGCAGCAGGACAGGGGAGGACTATGGCTACACCTTC. Amino acid sequence: CASSRTGEDYGYTF.